This entry features one T cell receptor (beta chain) sequence. Its specificity is not known. The nonmyeloablative bone marrow transplants came from related graft donors, with transient mixed chimerism. Per germline, CDR1 SQVTM and CDR2 ANQGSEA. Deletions cut 4 bases from V and 1 base from J, with 10 bases between. The CDR3 runs 13 residues. The assay was immunoSEQ multiplex PCR, and TCRdb's table has in-frame clones only and misses some. The data show approximately 50,000 clones, roughly nine tenths seen once. The sample belongs to a study of Tregs in tolerant kidney transplant recipients. Whole-study findings and limits: Some patients' samples used different primers over time, so nucleotide sequences weren't comparable.

This TCR was recovered from a human patient who received a combined kidney and bone marrow transplant. A subset of T cells may come from the graft donor. The V call is TRBV29-1, the J call TRBJ1-1; D remains ambiguous. The specimen comprised CD8+ T cells from blood (PBMCs), sampled 24 months after the transplant. CDR3 amino acids: CSVGGGRNTEAFF. The CDR3 DNA follows: TGCAGCGTTGGAGGAGGGCGGAACACTGAAGCTTTCTTT.